The clone carrying this TCR beta chain was recorded only once. The entry originates in a study of control samples from healthy donors and cancer patients. Assay: immunoSEQ multiplex PCR; the TCRdb copy retains only in-frame clones and omits some. The data contain tens of thousands of clones, approximately 84% of them singletons. This CDR3 has 15 amino acids. V lost 0 bases, J lost 9 bases, and 15 bases lay in between. Per the germline V gene, CDR1 is SGHNT and CDR2 is YYREEE (reference sequence). The sequence was collected from a man over 45 in good health. The chain employs TRBV5-4 and TRBJ2-2; TRBD1 or TRBD2 may be the D gene (5 bases each). Sample: blood. The CDR3 spells CASSLAGAGNRELFF. The CDR3 DNA reads TGTGCCAGCAGCTTGGCCGGGGCAGGGAACAGGGAGCTGTTTTTT.